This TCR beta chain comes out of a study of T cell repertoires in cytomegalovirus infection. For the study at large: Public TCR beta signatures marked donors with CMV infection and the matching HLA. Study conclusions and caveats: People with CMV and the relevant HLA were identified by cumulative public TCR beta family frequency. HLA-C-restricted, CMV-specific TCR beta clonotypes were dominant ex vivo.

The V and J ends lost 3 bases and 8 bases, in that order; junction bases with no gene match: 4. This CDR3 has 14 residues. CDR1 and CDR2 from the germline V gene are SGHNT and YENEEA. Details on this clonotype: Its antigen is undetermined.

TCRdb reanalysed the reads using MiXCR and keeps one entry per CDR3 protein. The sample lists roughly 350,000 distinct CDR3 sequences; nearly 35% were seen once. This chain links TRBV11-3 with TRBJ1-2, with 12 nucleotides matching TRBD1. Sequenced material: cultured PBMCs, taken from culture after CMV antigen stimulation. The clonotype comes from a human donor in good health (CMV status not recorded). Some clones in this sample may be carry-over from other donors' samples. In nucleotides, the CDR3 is TGTGCCAGCAGCTTCGGGACAGGGGGCGAGGGCTACACCTTC. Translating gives CASSFGTGGEGYTF.